This T cell receptor beta chain appears in the sequencing data of a study of T cell changes during pregnancy in multiple sclerosis. The CDR3 sequence is 14 residues long. The germline CDR1 and CDR2 sequences are MNHEY and SVGAGI. J was trimmed by 3 bases and V by 7 bases; bases with no gene match: 6. Sequenced by immunoSEQ multiplex PCR; TCRdb stores in-frame clones only, minus some. The sample contains roughly 52,000 clones, 92% of which appear only once. V is TRBV6-5 and J is TRBJ2-7; the match to TRBD2 covers 10 bases. The TCR originated in a female donor with multiple sclerosis, enrolled in a pregnancy study. Sequenced material: CD4+ T cells from peripheral blood mononuclear cells, taken in the third trimester of pregnancy. The CDR3 DNA is TGTGCCAGCAACCCCGGGACTAGCGTCTACGAGCAGTACTTC. This translates into CASNPGTSVYEQYF.